The rows below give T cell receptor beta chains drawn from one sample of a study of shared clonotypes between healthy human individuals. Only in-frame clones appear in the TCRdb table, and some are missing; sequencing was by immunoSEQ multiplex PCR. The table lists around 600,000 clones, approximately 95% of them singletons. Source material: naive CD8+ T cells sorted from blood. These receptors all come from a woman aged 25 to 45 in good health. The CDR3 runs from the conserved cysteine through the conserved F or W. The order of the fields is D gene, J gene, V gene, clone size, CDR3 protein, CDR3 DNA. A D gene is named only where the DNA matches it firmly. The listing skips clone size in some rows; elsewhere it reads once, few, many or a size class.

>.|TRBJ2-2|TRBV6-4|.
CASSDFPNSNTGELFF
TGTGCCAGCAGTGACTTTCCCAATTCGAACACCGGGGAGCTGTTTTTT
>.|TRBJ1-1|TRBV19|.
CASSKAVVTEAFF
TGTGCCAGTAGTAAGGCGGTGGTGACTGAAGCTTTCTTT
>TRBD1|TRBJ2-7|TRBV27|.
CASSSVGTGDYEQYF
TGTGCCAGCAGTTCTGTTGGGACAGGGGACTACGAGCAGTACTTC
>TRBD2|TRBJ2-7|TRBV4-1|.
CASSFGTSRSYEQYF
TGCGCCAGCAGTTTCGGGACTAGCAGGTCCTACGAGCAGTACTTC
>TRBD2|TRBJ2-1|TRBV7-8|.
CASREDLAGPKGNEQFF
TGTGCCAGCAGGGAGGACTTAGCGGGCCCAAAGGGCAATGAGCAGTTCTTC
>TRBD1|TRBJ2-5|TRBV7-8|.
CASSHIQGEFETQYF
TGTGCCAGCAGCCATATACAGGGGGAATTTGAGACCCAGTACTTC
>.|TRBJ2-7|TRBV7-2|.
CASSSRTAYEQYF
TGTGCCAGCAGCTCGAGGACAGCCTACGAGCAGTACTTC
>.|TRBJ2-7|TRBV28|.
CASSVDAGRSYEQYF
TGTGCCAGCAGCGTTGACGCAGGACGCTCCTACGAGCAGTACTTC
>.|TRBJ2-2|TRBV10-2|.
CASSEQWSGELFF
TGCGCCAGCAGTGAGCAATGGTCCGGGGAGCTGTTTTTT
>TRBD1|TRBJ1-5|TRBV7-2|.
CASSVRDRERQPQHF
TGTGCCAGCAGCGTCCGGGACAGGGAGAGGCAGCCCCAGCATTTT
>.|TRBJ1-1|TRBV11-3|.
CASSPERRETEAFF
TGTGCCAGCAGCCCCGAACGGAGGGAAACTGAAGCTTTCTTT
>TRBD2|TRBJ2-1|TRBV5-1|.
CASSDSGPLDLQFF
TGCGCCAGCAGCGATAGCGGGCCTTTGGATCTACAGTTCTTC
>.|TRBJ2-7|TRBV27|.
CASSSGQNIYEQYF
TGTGCCAGCAGCTCCGGACAGAACATCTACGAGCAGTACTTC
>.|TRBJ2-7|TRBV27|.
CASSLSGPMSEQYF
TGTGCCAGCAGTTTATCTGGTCCAATGAGCGAGCAGTACTTC
>.|TRBJ1-4|TRBV5-4|.
CASSLGGEGTNEKLFF
TGTGCCAGCAGCTTGGGAGGGGAGGGAACTAATGAAAAACTGTTTTTT
>.|TRBJ2-1|TRBV7-3|.
CASSSPPGDEQFF
TGTGCCAGCAGCTCGCCCCCCGGGGATGAGCAGTTCTTC
>.|TRBJ2-2|TRBV19|.
CASSGTFSRVTGELFF
TGTGCCAGTAGTGGGACCTTTTCCAGGGTTACCGGGGAGCTGTTTTTT
>.|TRBJ1-2|TRBV23-1|.
CASSPRVLRRKTYGF
TGCGCCAGCAGTCCTAGAGTGCTACGCAGAAAGACCTATGGCTTC
>.|TRBJ2-7|TRBV5-8|.
CASSQDSWEQYF
TGTGCCAGCAGCCAGGACAGCTGGGAGCAGTACTTC
>TRBD1|TRBJ2-3|TRBV27|.
CASSLRGQGPDTQYF
TGTGCCAGCAGTTTGAGGGGACAGGGCCCAGATACGCAGTATTTT
>.|TRBJ1-1|TRBV28|.
CASSLVREMNTEAFF
TGTGCCAGCAGTTTAGTCAGGGAGATGAACACTGAAGCTTTCTTT
>TRBD2|TRBJ2-5|TRBV7-9|.
CASTSSGTSGFQETQYF
TGTGCCAGCACCTCAAGTGGTACTAGCGGTTTCCAAGAGACCCAGTACTTC
>TRBD2|TRBJ2-3|TRBV5-6|.
CASSLEGTSYTDTQYF
TGTGCCAGCAGCTTGGAGGGGACTAGCTACACAGATACGCAGTATTTT
>TRBD2|TRBJ2-7|TRBV19|.
CASSMRPGHPGGYEQYF
TGTGCCAGTAGTATGCGACCCGGACACCCGGGAGGCTACGAGCAGTACTTC
>.|TRBJ1-2|TRBV19|.
CASFDGLNYGYTF
TGTGCCAGTTTCGACGGTCTTAACTATGGCTACACCTTC
>.|TRBJ2-4|TRBV19|.
CASSVIAYAKNIQYF
TGTGCCAGTAGTGTTATAGCTTACGCCAAAAACATTCAGTACTTC
>.|TRBJ1-1|TRBV27|.
CASSLAGGYTEAFF
TGTGCCAGCAGTTTAGCCGGGGGTTACACTGAAGCTTTCTTT
>.|TRBJ2-7|TRBV7-2|once
CASSLFAGYEQYF
TGTGCCAGCAGCTTATTCGCGGGTTACGAGCAGTACTTC
>TRBD2|TRBJ2-7|TRBV10-1|once
CASSESASGTYEQYF
TGCGCCAGCAGTGAGTCTGCTAGCGGGACGTACGAGCAGTACTTC
>.|TRBJ1-1|TRBV6-5|.
CASSAGSNTEAFF
TGTGCCAGCAGTGCAGGGTCGAACACTGAAGCTTTCTTT
>TRBD1|TRBJ2-3|TRBV27|once
CASSPRTGRFTDTQYF
TGTGCCAGCAGTCCCCGGACAGGGCGTTTCACAGATACGCAGTATTTT
>.|TRBJ2-5|TRBV19|.
CASSTFWVGPPSQETQYF
TGTGCCAGTAGTACTTTCTGGGTGGGACCGCCAAGCCAAGAGACCCAGTACTTC
>.|TRBJ2-1|TRBV5-4|once
CASSYTGSYEQFF
TGTGCCAGCAGTTATACAGGGTCGTATGAGCAGTTCTTC
>.|TRBJ2-7|TRBV28|.
CASSFASRAHEQYF
TGTGCCAGCAGTTTCGCCAGCAGGGCCCACGAGCAGTACTTC
>.|TRBJ1-1|TRBV5-8|once
CASTFGMGGGLTEAFF
TGTGCCAGCACCTTCGGGATGGGAGGAGGTTTGACTGAAGCTTTCTTT
>TRBD2|TRBJ2-1|TRBV5-1|.
CASSLRTSGRANDEQFF
TGCGCCAGCAGCTTGCGGACTAGCGGGAGGGCCAACGATGAGCAGTTCTTC
>.|TRBJ2-6|TRBV4-2|.
CASRLAGSSGANVLTF
TGTGCCAGCCGGTTGGCAGGGTCCTCTGGGGCCAACGTCCTGACTTTC
>TRBD1|TRBJ2-1|TRBV19|.
CASQYRGQNEQFF
TGTGCCAGCCAGTACAGGGGACAGAATGAGCAGTTCTTC
>.|TRBJ1-2|TRBV9|.
CASSVVLGGGDGYTF
TGTGCCAGCAGCGTAGTCTTGGGTGGAGGGGATGGCTACACCTTC
>TRBD2|TRBJ2-1|TRBV7-8|.
CASSLAEYSYNEQFF
TGTGCCAGCAGTCTAGCGGAATACTCCTACAATGAGCAGTTCTTC
>.|TRBJ2-1|TRBV14|.
CASSQDTREQFF
TGTGCCAGCAGCCAAGATACTCGTGAGCAGTTCTTC